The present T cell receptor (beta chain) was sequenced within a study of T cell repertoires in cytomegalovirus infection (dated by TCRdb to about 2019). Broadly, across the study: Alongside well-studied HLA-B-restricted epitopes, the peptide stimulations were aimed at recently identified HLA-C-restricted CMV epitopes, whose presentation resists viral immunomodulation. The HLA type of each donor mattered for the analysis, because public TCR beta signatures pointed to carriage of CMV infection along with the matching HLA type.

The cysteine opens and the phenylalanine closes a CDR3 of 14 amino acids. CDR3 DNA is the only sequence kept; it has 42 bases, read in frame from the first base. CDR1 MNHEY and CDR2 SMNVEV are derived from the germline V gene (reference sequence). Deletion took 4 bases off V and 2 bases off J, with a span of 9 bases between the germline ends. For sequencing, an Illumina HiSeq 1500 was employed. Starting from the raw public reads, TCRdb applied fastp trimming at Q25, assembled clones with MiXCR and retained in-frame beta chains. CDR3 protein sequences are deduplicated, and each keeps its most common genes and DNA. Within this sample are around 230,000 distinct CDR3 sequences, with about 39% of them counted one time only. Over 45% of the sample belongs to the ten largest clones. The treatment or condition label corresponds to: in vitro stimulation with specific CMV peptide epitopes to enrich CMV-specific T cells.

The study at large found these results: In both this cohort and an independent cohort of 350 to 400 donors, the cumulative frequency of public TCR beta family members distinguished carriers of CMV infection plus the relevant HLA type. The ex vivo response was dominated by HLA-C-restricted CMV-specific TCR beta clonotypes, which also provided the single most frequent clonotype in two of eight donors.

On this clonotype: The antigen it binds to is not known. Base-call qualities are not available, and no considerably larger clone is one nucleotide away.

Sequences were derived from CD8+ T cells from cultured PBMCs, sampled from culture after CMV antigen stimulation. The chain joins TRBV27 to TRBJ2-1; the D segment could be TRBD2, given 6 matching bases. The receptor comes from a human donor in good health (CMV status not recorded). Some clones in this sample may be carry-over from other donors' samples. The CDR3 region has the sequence CASSSSEAYNEQFF. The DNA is TGTGCCAGCAGTTCTAGCGAGGCCTACAATGAGCAGTTCTTC.